This T cell receptor beta chain was observed in a study of blood T cell repertoires in COVID-19. Across the study: T cells, B-cell-depleted T cells, or PBMCs supplied cDNA or gDNA.

Original processing methods: Amplified reference gene primers provided the basis for estimating nucleated cell counts. Data came from immunoSEQ multiplex PCR; TCRdb stores just in-frame clones and leaves some out. The V and J calls and clone size are taken from that table; D and trimming were inferred from the DNA. Among around 56,000 clones listed, 60% to 85% were seen once. This receptor was taken from a man in his sixties with acute or convalescent COVID-19. Sequencing was performed on peripheral blood.

The CDR3 nucleotides are TGCAGCGTCAGGGGGGCTCTGTTGGATCAGCCCCAGCATTTT. This encodes CSVRGALLDQPQHF. The chain links TRBV29-1 to TRBJ1-5; TRBD1 matches 7 bases. The CDR3 sequence is 14 residues long. The germline CDR1 and CDR2 sequences are SQVTM and ANQGSEA. The V gene end was trimmed by 6 bases and the J gene end by 5 bases; junction bases not matched to a gene: 10.